Following are 5 T cell receptor beta chains from one sample sequenced in a study of response to subunit inactivated influenza vaccine. MiXCR, applied by TCRdb to the RT-PCR reads, yields one record per CDR3 protein. Among more than 550,000 distinct CDR3 sequences, 11% were seen once, and the ten largest hold more than 9.5%. This sample also appeared in a second study, on T cells expressing NK-cell markers. That paper notes: Beta-chain TCR cDNA was generated via 5'RACE template switching with UMIs.

The specimen was PBMCs from blood, collected on the day of vaccination. These receptors all stem from a man aged 50-59 years who received an inactivated influenza vaccine.

This clonotype was observed many times. The chain carries TRBV6-5 and TRBJ1-1; no firm D call. V was clipped by 10 bases and J by 0 bases, with 9 bases between them. CDR1 and CDR2 from the germline V gene are MNHEY and SVGAGI. The CDR3 totals 12 residues. The CDR3 is CATNPLNTEAFF. In nucleotides, the CDR3 is TGTGCCACGAATCCACTGAACACTGAAGCTTTCTTT.

This clonotype was seen at least ten times. V is TRBV5-1 and J is TRBJ2-3; D perhaps matches TRBD2 (5 bases). Germline assignment: CDR1 SGHRS and CDR2 YFSETQ. The V end was cut by 7 bases, the J end by 6 bases, with 24 bases between. CDR3 size: 16 residues. The CDR3 DNA follows: TGCGCCAGCGCATTGGCCCGGACGGCGGGCTTGGATACGCAGTATTTT. Its translation is CASALARTAGLDTQYF.

In its sample, this clonotype was seen many times. The chain employs TRBV12-3 or TRBV12-4 and TRBJ2-3, with 7 bases matching TRBD1. This CDR3 has 15 amino acids. The J segment lost 2 bases and the V segment lost 3 bases, leaving 5 bases of the junction unmatched. This chain's CDR3 is CASSFTGVNTDTQYF. The CDR3 nucleotides are TGTGCCAGCAGTTTTACAGGGGTGAACACAGATACGCAGTATTTT.

This clonotype was counted many times. The V and J genes are TRBV7-2 and TRBJ2-2; D not resolved. The CDR3 has 14 residues. V was pared by 1 base and J by 1 base, with 4 bases between. Germline V gene sequence: CDR1 SGHTA, CDR2 FQGNSA. Written as DNA, the CDR3 is TGTGCCAGCAGCTTAGTTCTGAACACCGGGGAGCTGTTTTTT. Residues: CASSLVLNTGELFF.

V gene TRBV4-3 combines with J gene TRBJ2-2; TRBD2 matches at 8 bases. This CDR3 comprises 16 residues. Germline V gives CDR1 LGHNA, CDR2 YSLEER. Losses at the gene ends were 4 bases for V and 4 bases for J; bases not matched to a gene: 8. The CDR3 DNA reads TGCGCCAGCAGCCGAACACTAGCGGCTGCCACCGGGGAGCTGTTTTTT. Residues: CASSRTLAAATGELFF.